This TCR beta chain appears in the sequencing data of a study of cytomegalovirus exposure and HLA in healthy donors. CDR1 is SGHVS, CDR2 FQNEAQ, per germline. Between the trimmed V and J ends, which lost 5 bases and 7 bases, there was a span of 23 bases. The CDR3 contains 17 residues. Both 60 Vbeta primers and 13 Jbeta primers went into the PCR. Some clones are missing from TCRdb's copy, which holds only in-frame ones; the method was immunoSEQ multiplex PCR. The data show 45,000 to 60,000 clones, around 70% seen once. In regard to this clone: What it binds is unknown.

Points from the study as a whole: Later analysis suggested links between common viral pathogens and several top significant clusters. It was likely that a cluster of highly shared sequence variants was a sequencing artifact. The study flagged about 150 TCR beta chains as cytomegalovirus-associated. The study assumed roughly uniform donor sequencing depth for presence/absence analyses.

The source material was PBMCs. The receptor was derived from a woman between 50 and 59 years old in good health and CMV-seronegative. The chain links TRBV7-8 to TRBJ2-2, with D perhaps TRBD2 (6 bases). Written as DNA, the CDR3 is TGTGCCAGCAGCCTGACCGGGACCACTACCGGGGGCGGGGAGCTGTTTTTT. It translates to CASSLTGTTTGGGELFF.